The entry that follows covers one T cell receptor beta chain sequence. The sample originates from a study of CD8 T cells in Susac syndrome. Reverse transcription of roughly 0.5 to 1 ug RNA was carried out with random hexamers. Each CDR3 protein gets one entry after TCRdb re-called the immunoSEQ multiplex PCR reads with MiXCR. Here the sample spans roughly 250,000 distinct CDR3 sequences, 96% being singletons. The CDR3 runs to 16 residues. The V segment lost 3 bases and the J segment 4 bases; nucleotides outside the gene matches: 5. Sequenced material: CD4+ T cells from PBMCs. The source of this sequence is a human donor with Susac syndrome. V usage is TRBV12-3 or TRBV12-4 and J usage is TRBJ2-5, with 13 bases matching TRBD2. CDR3 DNA: TGTGCCAGCAGTTTTGGCACTAGCGGGAGGGGAGAGACCCAGTACTTC. This encodes CASSFGTSGRGETQYF.